A single sample gave rise to the 12 T cell receptor beta chains below, sequenced in a study of T cells in Graves' hyperthyroidism and ophthalmopathy. RNA transcripts provided the source from which TCR beta CDR3 regions were amplified. The HTBI primer set drove a first-round RT-PCR of the TCR CDR3. In TCRdb, the multiplex PCR reads were re-called with MiXCR into one record per CDR3 protein. Seen here are 690,000 or so distinct CDR3 sequences, roughly 20% observed once, and the top ten hold over 15%. Sequencing was done on a sample of blood. These receptors originate from a woman between 50 and 59 years old with Graves' hyperthyroidism that later progressed to Graves' ophthalmopathy.

The rearrangement uses TRBV4-1 and TRBJ2-5, with a possible D match to TRBD1 (6 bases). CDR3 size: 16 residues. V was trimmed by 0 bases and J by 5 bases, leaving 16 bases between them. Germline V gene sequence: CDR1 MGHRA, CDR2 YSYEKL. In DNA form, the CDR3 reads TGCGCCAGCAGCCAAGACAGGGACACGTCGTGGGAGACCCAGTACTTC. This gives the protein CASSQDRDTSWETQYF.

The genes are TRBV2 and TRBJ1-1; D is uncertain. The CDR3 length is 14 residues. Looked up from germline, CDR1 is SNHLY and CDR2 is FYNNEI. The V gene lost 4 bases and the J gene lost 0 bases, with 9 bases spanning the gap. The CDR3 DNA follows: TGTGCCAGCAGTGCCCGGACTATGAACACTGAAGCTTTCTTT. Protein: CASSARTMNTEAFF.

With regard to this clonotype: A read error may produce the germline difference seen at one junction end. The J gene is TRBJ2-4, the V gene TRBV6-1, with TRBD1 matching 9 bases. The germline V gene encodes CDR1 MNHNS and CDR2 SASEGT. The CDR3 sequence is 15 residues long. CDR3 protein: CASSREQGAKNVQYF. CDR3 nucleotides: TGTGCCAGCAGCCGAGAACAGGGGGCCAAAAACGTTCAGTACTTC.

This clonotype has a count of ten or more. V gene TRBV29-1 combines with J gene TRBJ2-5; TRBD1 might be the D (6 bases). The CDR3 length is 19 residues. Trimming removed 0 bases from V and 4 bases from J, with 27 bases in between. Germline CDR1 reads SQVTM; CDR2 reads ANQGSEA. The CDR3 protein is CSVEDLSTVHTGSGETQYF. CDR3 in DNA: TGCAGCGTTGAAGATCTTTCTACGGTTCATACAGGGTCCGGAGAGACCCAGTACTTC.

This clonotype was seen repeatedly, ten times or more. The chain joins TRBV20-1 to TRBJ1-6, with a tentative D call TRBD1 (5 bases). The length of the CDR3 is 15 residues. The germline V gene encodes CDR1 DFQATT and CDR2 SNEGSKA (reference sequence). V lost 3 bases and J 8 bases, leaving 17 bases between the germline ends. The CDR3 DNA follows: TGCAGTGCTAGCTCCCGGGAGGGGAGGGATTCACCCCTCCACTTT. Its translation is CSASSREGRDSPLHF.

The V and J genes are TRBV2 and TRBJ1-1, with 9 bases aligning to TRBD1. The V gene's germline CDR1 is SNHLY and CDR2 FYNNEI. The CDR3 runs to 14 residues. The junction had 6 bases not matched to a gene; V was cut back by 6 bases and J by 4 bases. The CDR3 DNA follows: TGTGCCAGCAGGGACACAGGGGGCTTCACTGAAGCTTTCTTT. Protein sequence: CASRDTGGFTEAFF.

This clonotype was recorded many times. This chain uses TRBV11-2 with TRBJ2-3, with D unclear. The CDR3 length is 13 residues. Trimming pared 3 bases from V and 2 bases from J, leaving 6 bases between. The V gene's germline CDR1 is SGHAT and CDR2 FQNNGV. CDR3 nucleotides: TGTGCCAGCAGCTTTATGTCCACAGATACGCAGTATTTT. Residues: CASSFMSTDTQYF.

V is TRBV3-1 and J is TRBJ2-7; the D is unclear. Trimming took 3 bases from V and 6 from J, leaving 12 bases between them. The CDR3 is made up of 13 amino acids. The V gene's germline CDR1 is LGHDT and CDR2 YNNKEL (reference sequence). The CDR3 nucleotides read TGTGCCAGCAGCCAGGGTTACAGTGGCGAGCAGTACTTC. Residues: CASSQGYSGEQYF.

This clonotype was detected only a few times. The rearrangement joins TRBV24-1 to TRBJ2-2; 11 bases match TRBD1. Germline loops: CDR1 KGHDR, CDR2 SFDVKD. This CDR3 comprises 17 residues. After removal of 5 bases from V and 3 bases from J, the junction contained 7 bases not matched to a gene. CDR3 bases: TGTGCCACCAGTGGGACAGGGGGCGCGGGCCACACCGGGGAGCTGTTTTTT. This translates into CATSGTGGAGHTGELFF.

This clonotype occurred many times. In DNA form, the CDR3 reads TGCGCCAGCAGCAGAGGACAGACGAGCTCCTACAATGAGCAGTTCTTC. Encoded protein: CASSRGQTSSYNEQFF. The chain recombines TRBV5-1 with TRBJ2-1, with D possibly being TRBD1 (6 bases). The germline V gene has CDR1 SGHRS and CDR2 YFSETQ. The CDR3 is 16 residues long. V was shortened by 4 bases and J by 0 bases, with 14 bases between the two germline ends. Supplemented by reference TRBV5-1 and TRBJ2-1, the full variable domain reads KAGVTQTPRYLIKTRGQQVTLSCSPISGHRSVSWYQQTPGQGLQFLFEYFSETQRNKGNFPGRFSGRQFSNSRSEMNVSTLELGDSALYLCASSRGQTSSYNEQFFGPGTRLTVL.

This clonotype was found a few times. The rearrangement uses TRBV20-1 and TRBJ2-2; D remains ambiguous. Between the trimmed V and J ends, which lost 0 bases and 1 base, there was a span of 6 bases. The CDR3 is 14 residues long. Germline assignment: CDR1 DFQATT and CDR2 SNEGSKA (reference sequence). CDR3 DNA: TGCAGTGCTAGAGATATCGGGAACACCGGGGAGCTGTTTTTT. This sequence encodes CSARDIGNTGELFF.

A few counts support this clonotype. CDR3 residues: CAISEWPTGGGQPQHF. CDR3 coding DNA: TGTGCCATCAGTGAGTGGCCAACGGGAGGAGGGCAGCCCCAGCATTTT. This sequence joins TRBV10-3 and TRBJ1-5, with D unresolved. The germline V and J ends were trimmed by 1 base and 7 bases, with 17 bases remaining between them. The CDR3 sequence is 16 residues long. The germline V gene encodes CDR1 ENHRY and CDR2 SYGVKD.